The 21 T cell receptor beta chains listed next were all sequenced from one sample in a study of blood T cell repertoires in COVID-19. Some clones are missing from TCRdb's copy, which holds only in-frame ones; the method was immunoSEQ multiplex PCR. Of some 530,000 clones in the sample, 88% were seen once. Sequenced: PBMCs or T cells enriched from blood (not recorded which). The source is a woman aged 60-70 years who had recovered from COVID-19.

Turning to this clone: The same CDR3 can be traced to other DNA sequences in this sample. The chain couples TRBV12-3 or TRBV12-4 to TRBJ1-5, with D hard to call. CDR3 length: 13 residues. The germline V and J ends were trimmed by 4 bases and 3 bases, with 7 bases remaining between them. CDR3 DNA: TGTGCCAGCAGTTCGGGGTACAATCAGCCCCAGCATTTT. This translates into CASSSGYNQPQHF.

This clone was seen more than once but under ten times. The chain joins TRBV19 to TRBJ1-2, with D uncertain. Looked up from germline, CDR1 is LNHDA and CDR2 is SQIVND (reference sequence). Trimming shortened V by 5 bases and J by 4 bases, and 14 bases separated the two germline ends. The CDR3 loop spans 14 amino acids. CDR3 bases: TGTGCCAGTAGTCAGTCTCGGGGAGCCTATGGCTACACCTTC. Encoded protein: CASSQSRGAYGYTF.

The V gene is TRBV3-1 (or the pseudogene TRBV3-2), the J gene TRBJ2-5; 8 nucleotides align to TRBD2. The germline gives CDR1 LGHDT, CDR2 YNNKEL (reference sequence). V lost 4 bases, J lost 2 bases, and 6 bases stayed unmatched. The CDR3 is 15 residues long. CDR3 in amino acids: CASSLLTSGQETQYF. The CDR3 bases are TGTGCCAGCAGCCTCCTAACTAGCGGACAAGAGACCCAGTACTTC.

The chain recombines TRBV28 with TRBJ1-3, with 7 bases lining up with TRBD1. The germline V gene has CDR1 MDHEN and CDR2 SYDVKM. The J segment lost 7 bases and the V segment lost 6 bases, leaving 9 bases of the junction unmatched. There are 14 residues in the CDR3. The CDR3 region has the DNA TGTGCCAGCAGCTCCAGGGGGGATGTGAACACCATATATTTT. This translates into CASSSRGDVNTIYF.

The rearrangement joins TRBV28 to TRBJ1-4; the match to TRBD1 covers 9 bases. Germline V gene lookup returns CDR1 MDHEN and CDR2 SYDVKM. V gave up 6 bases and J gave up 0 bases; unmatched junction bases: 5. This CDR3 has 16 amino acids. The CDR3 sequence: CASSLDRGTTNEKLFF. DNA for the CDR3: TGTGCCAGCAGCCTAGACAGGGGGACAACTAATGAAAAACTGTTTTTT.

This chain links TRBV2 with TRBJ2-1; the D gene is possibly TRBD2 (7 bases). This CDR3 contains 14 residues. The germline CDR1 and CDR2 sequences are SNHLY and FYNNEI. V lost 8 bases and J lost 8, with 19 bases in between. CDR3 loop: CASGGGGLTDEQFF. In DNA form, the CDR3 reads TGTGCCAGCGGGGGCGGGGGCCTGACCGATGAGCAGTTCTTC.

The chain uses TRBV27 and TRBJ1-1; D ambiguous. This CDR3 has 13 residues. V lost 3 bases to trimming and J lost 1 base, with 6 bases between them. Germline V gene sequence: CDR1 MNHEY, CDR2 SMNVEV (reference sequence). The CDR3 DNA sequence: TGTGCCAGCAGTTTCAACAGGAACACTGAAGCTTTCTTT. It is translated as CASSFNRNTEAFF.

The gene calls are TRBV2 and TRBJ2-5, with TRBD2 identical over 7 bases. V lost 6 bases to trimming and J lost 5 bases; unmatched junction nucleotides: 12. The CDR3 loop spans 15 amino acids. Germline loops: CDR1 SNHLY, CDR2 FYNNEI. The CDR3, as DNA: TGTGCCAGCAGGCGCGACCTAGTGACTAGCGAGACCCAGTACTTC. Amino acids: CASRRDLVTSETQYF.

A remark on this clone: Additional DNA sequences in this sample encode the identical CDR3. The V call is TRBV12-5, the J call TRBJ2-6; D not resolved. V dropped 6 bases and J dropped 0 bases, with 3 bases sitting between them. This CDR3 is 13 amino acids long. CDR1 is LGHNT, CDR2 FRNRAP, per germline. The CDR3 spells CASGASGANVLTF. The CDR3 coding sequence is TGTGCTAGTGGAGCCTCTGGGGCCAACGTCCTGACTTTC.

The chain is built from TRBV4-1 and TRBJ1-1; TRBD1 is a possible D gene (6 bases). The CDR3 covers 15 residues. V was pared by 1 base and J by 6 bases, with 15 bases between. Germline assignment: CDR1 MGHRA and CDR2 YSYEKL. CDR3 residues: CASSQVSRGQAEAFF. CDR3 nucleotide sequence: TGCGCCAGCAGCCAAGTTTCCAGGGGTCAAGCTGAAGCTTTCTTT.

CDR3 protein: CASSEPGQGIPYGYTF. The CDR3 DNA reads TGCGCCAGCAGTGAACCGGGACAGGGGATACCGTATGGCTACACCTTC. This rearrangement joins TRBV10-2 to TRBJ1-2; the match to TRBD1 covers 10 bases. Germline-derived CDR1 and CDR2 are WSHSY and SAAADI. The V and J ends lost 3 bases and 5 bases, in that order; junction bases with no gene match: 9. The CDR3 extends over 16 amino acids.

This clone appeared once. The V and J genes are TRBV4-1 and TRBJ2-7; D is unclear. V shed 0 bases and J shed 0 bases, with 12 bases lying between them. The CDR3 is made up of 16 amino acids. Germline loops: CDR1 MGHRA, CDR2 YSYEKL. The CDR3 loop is CASSQDIQYPSYEQYF. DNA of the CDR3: TGCGCCAGCAGCCAAGATATTCAGTACCCCTCCTACGAGCAGTACTTC.

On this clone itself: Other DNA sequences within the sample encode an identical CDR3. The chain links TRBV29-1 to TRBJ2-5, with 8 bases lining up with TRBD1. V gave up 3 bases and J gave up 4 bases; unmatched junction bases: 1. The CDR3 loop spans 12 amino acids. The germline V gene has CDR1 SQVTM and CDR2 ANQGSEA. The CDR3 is CSVEQGAETQYF. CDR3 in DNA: TGCAGCGTTGAGCAGGGGGCAGAGACCCAGTACTTC.

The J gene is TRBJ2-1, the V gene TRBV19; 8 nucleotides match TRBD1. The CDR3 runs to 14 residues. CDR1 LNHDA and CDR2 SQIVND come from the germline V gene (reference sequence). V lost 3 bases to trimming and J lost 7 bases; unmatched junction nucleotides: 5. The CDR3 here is CASSMQGARNEQFF. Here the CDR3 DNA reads TGTGCCAGTAGTATGCAGGGGGCGCGGAATGAGCAGTTCTTC. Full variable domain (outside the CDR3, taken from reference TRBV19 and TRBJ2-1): DGGITQSPKYLFRKEGQNVTLSCEQNLNHDAMYWYRQDPGQGLRLIYYSQIVNDFQKGDIAEGYSVSREKKESFPLTVTSAQKNPTAFYLCASSMQGARNEQFFGPGTRLTVL.

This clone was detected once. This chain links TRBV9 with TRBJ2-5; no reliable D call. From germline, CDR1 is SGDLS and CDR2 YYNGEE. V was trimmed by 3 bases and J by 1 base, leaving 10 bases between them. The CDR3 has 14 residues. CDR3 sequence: CASSADLGQETQYF. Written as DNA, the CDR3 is TGTGCCAGCAGCGCTGACTTGGGCCAAGAGACCCAGTACTTC.

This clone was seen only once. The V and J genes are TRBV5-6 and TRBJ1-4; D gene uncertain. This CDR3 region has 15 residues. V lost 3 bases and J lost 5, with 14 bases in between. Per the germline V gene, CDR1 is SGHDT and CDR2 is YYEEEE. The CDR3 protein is CASSSAGEGNEKLFF. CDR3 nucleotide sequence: TGTGCCAGCAGCTCCGCCGGGGAGGGAAATGAAAAACTGTTTTTT.

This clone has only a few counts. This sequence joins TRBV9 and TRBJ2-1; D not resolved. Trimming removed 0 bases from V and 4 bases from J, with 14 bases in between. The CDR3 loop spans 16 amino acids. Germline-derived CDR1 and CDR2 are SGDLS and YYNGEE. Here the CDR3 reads CASSVGSRGEYNEQFF. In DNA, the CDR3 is TGTGCCAGCAGCGTAGGGTCCCGCGGCGAATACAATGAGCAGTTCTTC. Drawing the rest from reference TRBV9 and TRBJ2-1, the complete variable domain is DSGVTQTPKHLITATGQRVTLRCSPRSGDLSVYWYQQSLDQGLQFLIQYYNGEERAKGNILERFSAQQFPDLHSELNLSSLELGDSALYFCASSVGSRGEYNEQFFGPGTRLTVL.

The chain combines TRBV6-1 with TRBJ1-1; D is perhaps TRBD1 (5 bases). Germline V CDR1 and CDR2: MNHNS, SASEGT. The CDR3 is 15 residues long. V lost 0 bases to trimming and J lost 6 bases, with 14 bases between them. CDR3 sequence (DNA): TGTGCCAGCAGTGAAGCGTTAGGGGTCAGCCCTGAAGCTTTCTTT. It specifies CASSEALGVSPEAFF.

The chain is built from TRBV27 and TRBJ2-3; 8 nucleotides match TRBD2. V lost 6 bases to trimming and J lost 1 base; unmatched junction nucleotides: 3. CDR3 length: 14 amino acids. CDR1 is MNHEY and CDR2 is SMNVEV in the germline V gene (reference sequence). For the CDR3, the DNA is TGTGCCAGCAGCCGGGGGGGTGGCACAGATACGCAGTATTTT. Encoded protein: CASSRGGGTDTQYF.

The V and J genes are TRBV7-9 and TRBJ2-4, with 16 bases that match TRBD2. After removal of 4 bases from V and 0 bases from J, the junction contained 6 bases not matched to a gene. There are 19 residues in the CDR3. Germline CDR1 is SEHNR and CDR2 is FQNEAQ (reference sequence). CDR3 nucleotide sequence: TGTGCCAGCAGCTGGGCTGGGACTAGCGGGGGGGTAGCCAAAAACATTCAGTACTTC. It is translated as CASSWAGTSGGVAKNIQYF.

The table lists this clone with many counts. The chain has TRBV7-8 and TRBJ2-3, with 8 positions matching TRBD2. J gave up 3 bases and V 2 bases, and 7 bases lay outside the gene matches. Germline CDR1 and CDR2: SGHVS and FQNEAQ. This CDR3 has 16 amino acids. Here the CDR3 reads CASSLNRGGVTDTQYF. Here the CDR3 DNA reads TGTGCCAGCAGCTTAAACCGGGGGGGGGTTACAGATACGCAGTATTTT.